These 9 T cell receptor beta chains were sequenced from one sample in a study of T cell repertoires in cytomegalovirus infection. Each CDR3 protein gets one entry after TCRdb re-called the reads with MiXCR. The sample consists of 570,000 or so distinct CDR3 sequences, around two fifths of them appearing once. These receptors' antigens are unknown. Here the sequenced sample was cultured PBMCs, taken from culture after CMV antigen stimulation. These receptors came from a human donor in good health (CMV status not recorded). Some clones in this sample may be carry-over from other donors' samples.

The V gene is TRBV2, the J gene TRBJ1-4; unclear D gene. V shed 4 bases and J shed 7 bases, with 13 bases lying between them. The germline V gene has CDR1 SNHLY and CDR2 FYNNEI. There are 14 residues in the CDR3. Here the CDR3 reads CASSGGTNLEKLFF. For the CDR3, the DNA is TGTGCCAGCAGTGGCGGCACTAACCTTGAAAAACTGTTTTTT.

The chain joins TRBV7-2 to TRBJ2-1; TRBD1 or TRBD2 may be the D gene (5 bases each). V was shortened by 5 bases and J by 0 bases, with 11 bases between the two germline ends. Looked up from germline, CDR1 is SGHTA and CDR2 is FQGNSA. The CDR3 has 15 residues. The CDR3, as DNA: TGTGCCAGCAGCCCGAGGGACGGCTCCTACAATGAGCAGTTCTTC. Protein product: CASSPRDGSYNEQFF.

This clonotype was detected only a few times. The V call is TRBV7-6, the J call TRBJ2-4, with 8 bases fitting TRBD1. With V trimmed by 2 bases and J by 8 bases, 14 bases remained unmatched. Germline V gives CDR1 SGHVS, CDR2 FNYEAQ. The CDR3 has 17 amino acids. The DNA for the CDR3 is TGTGCCAGCAGCTTAACCCCCCCAGGGGGCCATGTAGACATTCAGTACTTC. Protein product: CASSLTPPGGHVDIQYF.

The chain employs TRBV7-8 and TRBJ2-2, with D hard to call. V shed 5 bases and J shed 7 bases, with 8 bases lying between them. CDR1 SGHVS and CDR2 FQNEAQ come from the germline V gene. This CDR3 has 12 residues. The CDR3 sequence is CASSPSIGELFF. The DNA of the CDR3 is TGTGCCAGCAGCCCTTCGATCGGGGAGCTGTTTTTT.

The chain combines TRBV6-2 or TRBV6-3 with TRBJ2-7, with TRBD1 matching over 8 bases. Germline V lookup: CDR1 MNHEY, CDR2 SVGEGT. The CDR3 contains 14 residues. With 4 bases clipped from V and 11 bases from J, the junction kept 13 bases outside the gene matches. CDR3 in DNA: TGTGCCAGCAGTTCGCCCGGGACAGGCACGAAGGAGTACTTC. Its translation is CASSSPGTGTKEYF.

In this sample, this clonotype turned up a few times. This chain links TRBV10-3 with TRBJ2-3; TRBD2 agrees at 8 bases. V shed 2 bases and J 5 bases; nucleotides not matched to a gene: 9. The CDR3 runs to 16 residues. Looked up from germline, CDR1 is ENHRY and CDR2 is SYGVKD. The CDR3 DNA follows: TGTGCCATCAGTGAGCTCGGGGGGGGCCGGGGAGATACGCAGTATTTT. Translated, it gives CAISELGGGRGDTQYF.

This clonotype came up many times. The chain carries TRBV7-8 and TRBJ1-5; weak D call: TRBD1 (5 bases). CDR3 length: 15 amino acids. V lost 4 bases, J lost 5 bases, and 15 bases lay in between. Germline CDR1 is SGHVS and CDR2 is FQNEAQ. The CDR3 sequence is CASSSANGDDQPQHF. The CDR3 coding sequence is TGTGCCAGCAGCTCGGCTAACGGGGACGATCAGCCCCAGCATTTT.

This clonotype was observed a few times. V gene TRBV5-1 combines with J gene TRBJ2-7; TRBD1 matches 10 bases. The CDR3 runs to 15 residues. Looked up from germline, CDR1 is SGHRS and CDR2 is YFSETQ. Trimming removed 3 bases from V and 3 bases from J; junction bases left unmatched: 6. CDR3 amino acids: CASSSGQGDGYEQYF. CDR3 coding DNA: TGCGCCAGCAGCTCAGGACAGGGGGACGGCTACGAGCAGTACTTC.

This clonotype has just a few counts. This chain connects TRBV11-2 to TRBJ2-3, with 13 bases matching TRBD2. The CDR3 has 21 residues. The V gene end was trimmed by 1 base and the J gene end by 3 bases; junction bases not matched to a gene: 16. CDR1 is SGHAT and CDR2 is FQNNGV in the germline V gene. CDR3 coding DNA: TGTGCCAGCAGCTTAGCCCCGACTAGCGGGAGGTCCCAGTTTTGGACAGATACGCAGTATTTT. Amino acids: CASSLAPTSGRSQFWTDTQYF.